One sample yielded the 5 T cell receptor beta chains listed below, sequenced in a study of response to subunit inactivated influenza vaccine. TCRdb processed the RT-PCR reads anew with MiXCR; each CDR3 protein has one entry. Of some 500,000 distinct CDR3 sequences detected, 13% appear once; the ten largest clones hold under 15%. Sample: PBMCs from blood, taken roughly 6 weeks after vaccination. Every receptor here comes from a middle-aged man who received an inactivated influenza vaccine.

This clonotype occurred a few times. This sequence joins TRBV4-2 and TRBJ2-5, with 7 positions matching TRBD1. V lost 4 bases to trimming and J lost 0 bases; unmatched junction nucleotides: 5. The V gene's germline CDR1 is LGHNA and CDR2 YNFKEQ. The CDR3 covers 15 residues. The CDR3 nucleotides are TGTGCCAGCAGCCTTGGGACAGCAGACCAAGAGACCCAGTACTTC. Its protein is CASSLGTADQETQYF.

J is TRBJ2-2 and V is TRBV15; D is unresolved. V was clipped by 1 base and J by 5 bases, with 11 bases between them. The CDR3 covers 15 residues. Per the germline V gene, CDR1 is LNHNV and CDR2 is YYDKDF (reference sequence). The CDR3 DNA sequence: TGTGCCACCAGCAGAGGTGGGGTGGTTACCGGGGAGCTGTTTTTT. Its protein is CATSRGGVVTGELFF.

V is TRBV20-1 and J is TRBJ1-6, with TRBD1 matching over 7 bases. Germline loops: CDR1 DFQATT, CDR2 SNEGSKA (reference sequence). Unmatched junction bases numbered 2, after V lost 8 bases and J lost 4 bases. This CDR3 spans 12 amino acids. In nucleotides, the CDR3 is TGCAGTACGGGACAGTATAATTCACCCCTCCACTTT. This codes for CSTGQYNSPLHF.

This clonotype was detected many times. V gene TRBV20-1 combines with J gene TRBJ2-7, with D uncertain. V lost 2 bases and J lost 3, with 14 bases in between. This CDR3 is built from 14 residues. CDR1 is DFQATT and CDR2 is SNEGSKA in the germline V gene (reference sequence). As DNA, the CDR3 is TGCAGTGCTAGACCAACTGAGCCTATCTACGAGCAGTACTTC. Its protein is CSARPTEPIYEQYF.

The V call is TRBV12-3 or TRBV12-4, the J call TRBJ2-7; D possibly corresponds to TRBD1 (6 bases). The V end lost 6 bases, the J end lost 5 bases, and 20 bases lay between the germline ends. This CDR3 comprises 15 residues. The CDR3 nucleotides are TGTGCCAGCAGCGCCAGCGGACAGCCAGATCACGAGCAGTACTTC. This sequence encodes CASSASGQPDHEQYF.